Listed here are 10 T cell receptor beta chains from one sample, sequenced in a study of T cell changes during pregnancy in multiple sclerosis. Profiling relied on immunoSEQ multiplex PCR, and the TCRdb table lists in-frame clones only, not all of them. The table shows fewer than 65,000 clones, with roughly 93% occurring only once. The material sequenced was peripheral blood, taken in the second trimester of pregnancy. Receptors were obtained from a female donor with multiple sclerosis, enrolled in a pregnancy study.

The chain links TRBV6-6 to TRBJ2-7, with a tentative D call TRBD1 (5 bases). CDR3 length equals 16 residues. CDR1 is MNHNY and CDR2 is SVGAGI in the germline V gene (reference sequence). The V end lost 7 bases, the J end lost 6 bases, and 25 bases lay between the germline ends. The chain's CDR3 is CASIPTGHAAGSEQYF. In DNA form, the CDR3 reads TGTGCCAGCATACCAACCGGACACGCTGCTGGGTCCGAGCAGTACTTC.

The chain uses TRBV30 and TRBJ2-7, with D maybe TRBD2 (6 bases). The CDR3 contains 14 residues. With 5 bases removed from V and 2 bases from J, the gap between germline ends came to 16 bases. CDR1 and CDR2 from the germline V gene are GTSNPN and SVGIG (reference sequence). The DNA for the CDR3 is TGTGCCTGGGACACGGACTACGGAACCTACGAGCAGTACTTC. The encoded protein is CAWDTDYGTYEQYF.

The CDR3 region has the DNA TGTGCCAGCAGCTTATTGGGACAGGGACAAGAGACCCAGTACTTC. It codes for CASSLLGQGQETQYF. V gene TRBV5-4 combines with J gene TRBJ2-5, with 9 bases that match TRBD1. CDR1 and CDR2 (germline): SGHNT, YYREEE (reference sequence). Germline trimming cut 2 bases from V and 2 bases from J; bases unmatched to any gene: 4. The CDR3 totals 15 residues.

The CDR3 DNA reads TGCGCCAGCAGCTCCCAGATAGCGGGAGTAATCGGGGAGACCCAGTACTTC. It is translated as CASSSQIAGVIGETQYF. The chain joins TRBV5-1 to TRBJ2-5, with 9 positions matching TRBD2. Germline V gene data show CDR1 as SGHRS and CDR2 as YFSETQ. The V gene end was trimmed by 3 bases and the J gene end by 5 bases; junction bases not matched to a gene: 14. This CDR3 contains 17 residues.

The gene calls are TRBV18 and TRBJ2-4; D perhaps matches TRBD1 (6 bases). Germline V gene sequence: CDR1 KGHSH, CDR2 LQKENI. The CDR3 is made up of 15 amino acids. The V gene lost 4 bases and the J gene lost 7 bases, with 17 bases spanning the gap. In DNA form, the CDR3 reads TGTGCCAGCTCACGAAGCGAGGGACAATCGAACATTCAGTACTTC. Protein product: CASSRSEGQSNIQYF. Full variable domain (rest looked up from reference TRBV18 and TRBJ2-4): NAGVMQNPRHLVRRRGQEARLRCSPMKGHSHVYWYRQLPEEGLKFMVYLQKENIIDESGMPKERFSAEFPKEGPSILRIQQVVRGDSAAYFCASSRSEGQSNIQYFGAGTRLSVL.

The chain links TRBV6-4 to TRBJ2-3; 11 bases line up with TRBD2. Losses at the gene ends were 3 bases for V and 9 bases for J; bases not matched to a gene: 11. The CDR3 sequence is 16 residues long. Looked up from germline, CDR1 is MRHNA and CDR2 is SNTAGT. This CDR3 is CASSEGSGRAVSTQYF. Here the CDR3 DNA reads TGTGCCAGCAGTGAAGGTAGCGGGAGGGCCGTATCGACGCAGTATTTT.

The chain uses TRBV30 and TRBJ2-5, with 7 bases aligning to TRBD2. Germline V CDR1 and CDR2: GTSNPN, SVGIG (reference sequence). This CDR3 contains 16 residues. V lost 0 bases and J lost 2; bases outside the gene matches: 9. CDR3 in amino acids: CAWSVRGGVGQETQYF. CDR3 sequence (DNA): TGTGCCTGGAGTGTACGGGGAGGGGTCGGTCAAGAGACCCAGTACTTC.

V gene TRBV2 combines with J gene TRBJ1-3; D is undetermined. The germline V gene has CDR1 SNHLY and CDR2 FYNNEI. The CDR3 is 13 amino acids. Trimming removed 7 bases from V and 4 bases from J, with 11 bases in between. The CDR3 sequence is CASIPTEGNTIYF. CDR3 in DNA: TGTGCCAGCATCCCCACGGAGGGAAACACCATATATTTT.

The genes are TRBV5-1 and TRBJ1-2, with D perhaps matching TRBD1 (5 bases). Germline-derived CDR1 and CDR2 are SGHRS and YFSETQ. V dropped 4 bases and J dropped 8 bases, with 21 bases sitting between them. This CDR3 comprises 15 residues. In nucleotides, the CDR3 is TGCGCCAGCAGCGCTGACAGCCATCCTGCCAGGGGCTACACCTTC. Its translation is CASSADSHPARGYTF.

CDR3 sequence: CATSREIQSSGNTIYF. The CDR3 nucleotides are TGTGCCACCAGCAGAGAAATTCAATCCTCTGGAAACACCATATATTTT. The chain is built from TRBV15 and TRBJ1-3; no reliable D call. Germline assignment: CDR1 LNHNV and CDR2 YYDKDF (reference sequence). V lost 0 bases and J lost 0, with 9 bases in between. The CDR3 is made up of 16 amino acids.